What follows describes a single TCR beta chain. Its matching antigen is unknown. This sample stems from a study of T cell responses to AZD1222 COVID-19 vaccine. Study-wide points: The sample set comprised mostly white British donors with more females, and clonal diversity was possibly underestimated. Unmutated regions of variants are reportedly targeted by nearly half of spike-specific TCRs. A rise in Spike-specific TCR breadth and depth followed two AZD1222 doses.

The table came from immunoSEQ multiplex PCR; TCRdb's copy has only in-frame clones and leaves some out. The sample has some 140,000 clones, 85% to 90% seen once. V was pared by 0 bases and J by 9 bases, with 10 bases of the junction left unmatched. The CDR3 contains 15 residues. CDR1 MRHNA and CDR2 SNTAGT come from the germline V gene. This specimen consisted of peripheral blood, obtained on day 0 of AZD1222 vaccination. The chain has TRBV6-4 and TRBJ1-2; 7 bases line up with TRBD1. The sequence derives from an adult in good health. The CDR3 coding sequence is TGTGCCAGCAGTGACTCTGACAGGGCATCCTCCCGCTACACCTTC. Translated, it gives CASSDSDRASSRYTF.